A selection of T cell receptor beta chains follows, all from one sample in a study of radiotherapy plus CTLA-4 blockade in lung cancer. The data were produced by immunoSEQ multiplex PCR, yet TCRdb's version contains in-frame clones alone and is incomplete. The sample lists approximately 47,000 clones, roughly 80% occurring once. The sample in question was peripheral blood, obtained from a patient treated with radiotherapy plus ipilimumab. These receptors originate from a human donor with non-small cell lung cancer who had stable disease on radiotherapy plus ipilimumab. Both conserved end residues are part of each CDR3. The D gene is left open where the match is weak. Clone size is shown for a subset of rows, as once, few, many or a class of expanded clone.

d_gene: NA; j_gene: TRBJ1-4; abundance: once; len: 15; v_gene: TRBV5-4; CDR3nt: TGTGCCAGCAGTGAACAGTCCAGGGGTAATGAAAAACTGTTTTTT; CDR3aa: CASSEQSRGNEKLFF
d_gene: NA; j_gene: TRBJ2-3; abundance: NA; len: 14; v_gene: TRBV18; CDR3nt: TGTGCCAGCTCACCCGGCCAGGCTCAAGATACGCAGTATTTT; CDR3aa: CASSPGQAQDTQYF
d_gene: NA; j_gene: TRBJ1-4; abundance: NA; len: 13; v_gene: TRBV4-3; CDR3nt: TGCGCCAGCAGCCAATGGCGGAATGAAAAACTGTTTTTT; CDR3aa: CASSQWRNEKLFF
d_gene: TRBD1; j_gene: TRBJ2-2; abundance: few; len: 16; v_gene: TRBV4-2; CDR3nt: TGTGCCAGCAGCCAAGGGGGACAGGGAGGTTTCGGGGAGCTGTTTTTT; CDR3aa: CASSQGGQGGFGELFF
d_gene: TRBD2; j_gene: TRBJ2-3; abundance: NA; len: 19; v_gene: TRBV4-2; CDR3nt: TGTGCCAGCAGCCAAGAAGTGACTAGCACCGAATGGGGCACAGATACGCAGTATTTT; CDR3aa: CASSQEVTSTEWGTDTQYF
d_gene: NA; j_gene: TRBJ2-7; abundance: NA; len: 16; v_gene: TRBV7-2; CDR3nt: TGTGCCAGCAGCTTAGCCGGCCCAGCAGGGTCCTACGAGCAGTACTTC; CDR3aa: CASSLAGPAGSYEQYF
d_gene: TRBD2; j_gene: TRBJ2-5; abundance: few; len: 15; v_gene: TRBV4-3; CDR3nt: TGCGCCAGCAGCCAAATGGGATGGGGAGGGGAGACCCAGTACTTC; CDR3aa: CASSQMGWGGETQYF
d_gene: NA; j_gene: TRBJ1-1; abundance: NA; len: 13; v_gene: TRBV5-1; CDR3nt: TGCGCCAGCAGCTTGGCAGGGGACACTGAAGCTTTCTTT; CDR3aa: CASSLAGDTEAFF
d_gene: TRBD2; j_gene: TRBJ2-7; abundance: NA; len: 15; v_gene: TRBV5-1; CDR3nt: TGCGCCAGCAGCTTGGGGTGGACTAGCCTGGGCGAGCAGTACTTC; CDR3aa: CASSLGWTSLGEQYF
d_gene: TRBD2; j_gene: TRBJ2-1; abundance: NA; len: 15; v_gene: TRBV7-2; CDR3nt: TGTGCCAGCAGCCCAGGGACTAGCGCTTACAATGAGCAGTTCTTC; CDR3aa: CASSPGTSAYNEQFF